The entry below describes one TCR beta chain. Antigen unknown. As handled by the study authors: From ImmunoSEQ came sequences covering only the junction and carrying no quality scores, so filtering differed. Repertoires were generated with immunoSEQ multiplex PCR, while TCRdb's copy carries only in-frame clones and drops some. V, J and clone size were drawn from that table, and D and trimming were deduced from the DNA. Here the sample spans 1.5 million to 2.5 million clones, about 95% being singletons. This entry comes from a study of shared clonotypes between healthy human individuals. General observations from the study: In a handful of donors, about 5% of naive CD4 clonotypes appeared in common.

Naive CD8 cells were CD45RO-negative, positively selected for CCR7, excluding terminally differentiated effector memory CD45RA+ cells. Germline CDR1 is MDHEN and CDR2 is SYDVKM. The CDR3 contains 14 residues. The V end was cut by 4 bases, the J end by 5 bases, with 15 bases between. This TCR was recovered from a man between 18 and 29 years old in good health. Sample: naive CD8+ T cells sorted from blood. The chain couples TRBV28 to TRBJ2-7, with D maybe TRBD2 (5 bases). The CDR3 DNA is TGTGCCAGCAGTTCCTTCGGAGGAGGTAACGAGCAGTACTTC. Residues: CASSSFGGGNEQYF.